This TCR beta chain stems from a study of tumor-infiltrating lymphocytes in primary liver carcinoma. Study information: Resection treated the patients' primary liver carcinoma. The study obtained roughly 3.65 to 8 million productive TCRbeta reads per sample, similar across tissue types. The study, taken as a whole, reports: Bulk samples went unsorted, so CD4+ and CD8+ repertoires were not compared. Blood fell significantly below tumors in its top-250-clone fraction (p = 0.039).

This CDR3 comprises 19 residues. The junction had 14 bases not matched to a gene; V was cut back by 2 bases and J by 5 bases. Per the germline V gene, CDR1 is MNHEY and CDR2 is SVGAGI. The blood RNA (from unsorted whole blood) was obtained, and germline DNA was also extracted. TCR beta cDNA was reverse-transcribed from roughly 520 ng of total RNA. The reaction used a constant-region primer and ProtoScript II reverse transcriptase. Modified slightly, ARM-PCR produced TCR beta libraries over three nested multiplex PCR rounds. For around 9 cycles apiece, the opening two PCR rounds ran with TRBV1-TRBV30 forward primers and a C-beta reverse primer. TCRdb fed the multiplex PCR reads into MiXCR, producing one record per CDR3 protein. The sample includes approximately 210,000 distinct CDR3 sequences, roughly 61% of them seen just once. This clonotype was seen ten or more times. The antigen remains undetermined.

This receptor was obtained from a woman in her sixties with primary liver carcinoma and hepatitis B virus infection. The sequenced sample consisted of peripheral blood. This rearrangement joins TRBV6-5 to TRBJ2-3; 12 nucleotides match TRBD2. CDR3 sequence (DNA): TGTGCCAGCAGTTACGCCGCCCCTAGCGGGAGGGGTTCGGGAGATACGCAGTATTTT. Encoded protein: CASSYAAPSGRGSGDTQYF.